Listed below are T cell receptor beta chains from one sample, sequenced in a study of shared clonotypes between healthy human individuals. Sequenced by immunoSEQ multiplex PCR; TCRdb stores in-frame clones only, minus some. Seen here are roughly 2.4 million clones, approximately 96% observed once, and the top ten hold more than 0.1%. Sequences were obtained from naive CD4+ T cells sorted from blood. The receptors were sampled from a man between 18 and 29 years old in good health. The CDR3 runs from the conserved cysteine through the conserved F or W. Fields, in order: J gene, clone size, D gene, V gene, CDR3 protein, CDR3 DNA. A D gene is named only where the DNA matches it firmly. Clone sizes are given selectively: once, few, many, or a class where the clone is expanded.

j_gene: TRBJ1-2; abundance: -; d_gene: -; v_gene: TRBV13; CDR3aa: CASSSAGLVGYTF; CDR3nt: TGTGCCAGCAGCTCCGCTGGGCTCGTTGGCTACACCTTC
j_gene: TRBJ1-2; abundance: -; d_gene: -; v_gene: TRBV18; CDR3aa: CASSPNKWDPGSDTF; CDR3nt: TGTGCCAGCTCACCTAACAAATGGGACCCCGGGTCAGACACCTTC
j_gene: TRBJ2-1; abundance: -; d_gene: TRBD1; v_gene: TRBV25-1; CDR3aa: CASSAQDRGGSEQFF; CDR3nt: TGTGCCAGCAGTGCGCAGGACAGGGGGGGTTCTGAGCAGTTCTTC
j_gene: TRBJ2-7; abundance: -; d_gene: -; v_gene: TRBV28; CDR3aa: CASKGPGVYEQYF; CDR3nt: TGTGCCAGCAAAGGGCCGGGGGTTTACGAGCAGTACTTC
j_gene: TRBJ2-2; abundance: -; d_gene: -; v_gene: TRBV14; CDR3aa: CASSQVYFSGELFF; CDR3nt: TGTGCCAGCAGCCAAGTTTATTTTAGCGGGGAGCTGTTTTTT
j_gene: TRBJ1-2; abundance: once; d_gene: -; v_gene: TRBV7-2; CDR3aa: CASSSVRTYGYTF; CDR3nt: TGTGCCAGCAGCTCGGTCCGGACCTATGGCTACACCTTC
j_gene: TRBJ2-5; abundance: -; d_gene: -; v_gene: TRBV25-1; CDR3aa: CASSELGPQPRQETQYF; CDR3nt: TGTGCCAGCAGTGAACTGGGCCCTCAGCCCCGCCAAGAGACCCAGTACTTC
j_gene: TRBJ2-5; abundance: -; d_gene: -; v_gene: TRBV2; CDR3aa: CASTEGEVETQYF; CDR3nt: TGTGCCAGCACCGAGGGGGAGGTAGAGACCCAGTACTTC
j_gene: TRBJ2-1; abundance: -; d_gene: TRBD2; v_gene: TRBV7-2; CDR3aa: CASSLISVAGDNEQFF; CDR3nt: TGTGCCAGCAGCTTAATCTCAGTAGCGGGAGACAATGAGCAGTTCTTC
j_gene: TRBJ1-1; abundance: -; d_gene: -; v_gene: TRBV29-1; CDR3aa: CSVGQLENTEAFF; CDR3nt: TGCAGCGTTGGACAGTTAGAGAACACTGAAGCTTTCTTT
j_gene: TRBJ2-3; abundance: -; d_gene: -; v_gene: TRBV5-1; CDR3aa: CASSFAWGAKDTQYF; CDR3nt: TGCGCCAGCAGCTTTGCTTGGGGGGCCAAAGATACGCAGTATTTT
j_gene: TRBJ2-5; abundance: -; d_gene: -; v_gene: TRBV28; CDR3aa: CASSLFSWGRETQYF; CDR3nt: TGTGCCAGCAGTTTATTTTCTTGGGGGAGGGAGACCCAGTACTTC
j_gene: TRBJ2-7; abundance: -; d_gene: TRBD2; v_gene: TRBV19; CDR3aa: CASSIDRSGLAGPSYEQYF; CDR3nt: TGTGCCAGTAGTATAGATCGGTCAGGACTAGCCGGACCCTCCTACGAGCAGTACTTC